The sample holds one count of the clone carrying this TCR beta chain. The data stem from a study of blood T cell repertoires in COVID-19. Turning to the study itself: There were acute and convalescent COVID-19 samples, and they came from the United States, Italy and Spain. T cells, B-cell-depleted T cells, or PBMCs supplied cDNA or gDNA.

There are 14 residues in the CDR3. V lost 2 bases and J 7 bases, leaving 14 bases between the germline ends. Germline CDR1 reads MNHNS; CDR2 reads SASEGT. The method was immunoSEQ multiplex PCR; TCRdb's version includes in-frame clones alone and lacks a portion of them. This sample has about 49,000 clones; 70% to 90% occur once, and the top ten carry 14%. The sequencing sample was made of peripheral blood. This sequence was found in a human donor in a cohort sampled during active COVID-19. The chain has TRBV6-1 and TRBJ1-2; D unclear. This CDR3 is CASSESRVLSGYTF. The CDR3 coding sequence is TGTGCCAGCAGTGAATCTCGGGTTCTGAGTGGCTACACCTTC.